The 22 T cell receptor beta chains below come from one sample, sequenced in a study of blood T cell repertoires in COVID-19 (dated by TCRdb to 2020 to 2021). The library was generated by the immunoSEQ multiplex PCR assay. As stored in TCRdb, this immuneACCESS dataset retains in-frame rearrangements with V and J assigned. A fraction of the clones does not appear; measured against another copy, unresolved V genes explain less than half of the discrepancy, and the remainder lacks a known reason. A total of around 380,000 clones appear in this sample, about 89% of them only once. Around 1.3% of the sample is in the top ten clones. Input material: PBMCs or T cells enriched from blood (not recorded which). The receptors derive from a man younger than 45 who had recovered from COVID-19.

A note on this clone: The same CDR3 can be traced to other DNA sequences in this sample. The V and J genes are TRBV12-3 or TRBV12-4 and TRBJ1-1; D is ambiguous. Trimming removed 3 bases at V and 5 bases at J, with 7 bases between. This CDR3 is built from 12 residues. CDR3 DNA: TGTGCCAGCAGTTTCACGGGTACTGAAGCTTTCTTT. Its translation: CASSFTGTEAFF.

This clone was observed once. The genes are TRBV7-9 and TRBJ1-4, with 10 bases matching TRBD1. The CDR3 is 17 residues long. Germline V gene lookup returns CDR1 SEHNR and CDR2 FQNEAQ (reference sequence). Germline trimming cut 3 bases from V and 6 bases from J; bases unmatched to any gene: 10. As DNA, the CDR3 is TGTGCCAGCAGCTTCCTGAGACAGGGGGCTGGCCATGAAAAACTGTTTTTT. This translates into CASSFLRQGAGHEKLFF.

This chain links TRBV19 with TRBJ2-3, with D hard to call. The germline gives CDR1 LNHDA, CDR2 SQIVND (reference sequence). V lost 5 bases, J lost 2 bases, and 8 bases lay in between. The CDR3 has 13 amino acids. The CDR3 region has the DNA TGTGCCAGTAGTGCACCAGTCACAGATACGCAGTATTTT. Its protein product is CASSAPVTDTQYF.

The chain is built from TRBV4-3 and TRBJ1-2; D might be TRBD1 (5 bases). V dropped 3 bases and J dropped 3 bases, with 11 bases sitting between them. The length of the CDR3 is 14 residues. CDR1 is LGHNA, CDR2 YSLEER, per germline. This CDR3 reads CASSHLPGDYGYTF. The CDR3 DNA sequence: TGCGCCAGCAGCCACCTCCCGGGGGACTATGGCTACACCTTC.

This clone occurred once. The chain joins TRBV7-2 to TRBJ2-3; 11 positions match TRBD2. The CDR3 totals 16 residues. V was pared by 7 bases and J by 5 bases, with 11 bases of the junction left unmatched. CDR1 and CDR2 from the germline V gene are SGHTA and FQGNSA. The chain's CDR3 is CASTNLAGGSGDTQYF. The DNA of the CDR3 is TGTGCCAGCACTAACTTAGCGGGGGGGTCGGGAGATACGCAGTATTTT.

The gene calls are TRBV19 and TRBJ2-3; TRBD2 is a possible D gene (7 bases). Trimming removed 6 bases at V and 4 bases at J, with 17 bases between. CDR1 is LNHDA, CDR2 SQIVND, per germline (reference sequence). This CDR3 has 15 amino acids. Here the CDR3 reads CASRRARGGPDTQYF. CDR3 DNA sequence: TGTGCCAGTAGGCGGGCTAGGGGGGGGCCAGATACGCAGTATTTT.

The sample holds a few counts of this clone. The V call is TRBV5-1, the J call TRBJ1-1; 8 bases line up with TRBD1. This CDR3 comprises 16 residues. J lost 1 base, V lost 0 bases, and 5 bases had no gene match. Germline assignment: CDR1 SGHRS and CDR2 YFSETQ. The CDR3 loop is CASSLVAGGANTEAFF. The DNA of the CDR3 is TGCGCCAGCAGCTTGGTGGCAGGGGGCGCGAACACTGAAGCTTTCTTT.

The CDR3 region is CASSLAGENYGYTF. The CDR3 coding sequence is TGCGCCAGCAGCTTGGCCGGGGAAAACTATGGCTACACCTTC. This chain uses TRBV5-1 with TRBJ1-2; no reliable D call. The CDR3 runs to 14 residues. The V gene's germline CDR1 is SGHRS and CDR2 YFSETQ. V lost 0 bases to trimming and J lost 2 bases, with 8 bases between them.

V usage is TRBV2 and J usage is TRBJ1-1; D not certain. The V end was cut by 4 bases, the J end by 7 bases, with 13 bases between. This CDR3 spans 13 amino acids. Per the germline V gene, CDR1 is SNHLY and CDR2 is FYNNEI. As DNA, the CDR3 is TGTGCCAGCAGTGCTATGCGGGCGAGTGAAGCTTTCTTT. This codes for CASSAMRASEAFF.

The count of this clone is one. Other DNA sequences in the sample encode the same CDR3. The chain recombines TRBV10-3 with TRBJ1-5, with TRBD1 as a possible D gene (5 bases). The CDR3 has 13 residues. Trimming pared 2 bases from V and 4 bases from J, leaving 6 bases between. CDR1 ENHRY and CDR2 SYGVKD come from the germline V gene. The CDR3 bases are TGTGCCATCAGTGAGGGACAAAATCAGCCCCAGCATTTT. It specifies CAISEGQNQPQHF.

This clone came up a few times. This chain uses TRBV21-1 with TRBJ2-3; TRBD2 is the table's D call, not checked against the DNA. TRBV21-1 is tagged as a pseudogene. The CDR3 is 17 amino acids. In DNA form, the CDR3 reads TGTGCCAGCAGCAATCGCAACGGGGGCGGGGGAACAGATACGCAGTATTTT. Translation: CASSNRNGGGGTDTQYF.

As DNA, the CDR3 is TGTGCCAGTAGTATAGATGGGAGGGGAGCGGGGGCGAACACCGGGGAGCTGTTTTTT. The encoded protein is CASSIDGRGAGANTGELFF. V usage is TRBV19 and J usage is TRBJ2-2; TRBD2 matches 8 bases. In germline, CDR1 is LNHDA, CDR2 SQIVND (reference sequence). The CDR3 covers 19 residues. V was pared by 0 bases and J by 0 bases, with 9 bases of the junction left unmatched.

The chain recombines TRBV4-3 with TRBJ2-2, with D perhaps matching TRBD1 (5 bases). Trimming stripped 4 bases from V and 2 bases from J, with 14 bases between. Germline V gene lookup returns CDR1 LGHNA and CDR2 YSLEER. The CDR3 loop spans 16 amino acids. As DNA, the CDR3 is TGCGCCAGCAGCCCTTCAGGGCGAACCAACACCGGGGAGCTGTTTTTT. It specifies CASSPSGRTNTGELFF.

The rearrangement links TRBV7-9 to TRBJ2-7; D is uncertain. CDR3 size: 12 residues. From germline, CDR1 is SEHNR and CDR2 FQNEAQ (reference sequence). Deletions cut 3 bases from V and 3 bases from J, with 6 bases between. The DNA of the CDR3 is TGTGCCAGCAGCTTTGAGAGCTACGAGCAGTACTTC. Its protein product is CASSFESYEQYF.

The V call is TRBV7-6, the J call TRBJ2-7, with a tentative D call TRBD2 (5 bases). The CDR3 has 16 amino acids. Germline CDR1 SGHVS, CDR2 FNYEAQ. The ends were cut back, 5 bases at V and 4 bases at J, with 21 bases in the middle. CDR3: CASSPASRGWSYEQYF. The CDR3 DNA reads as TGTGCCAGCAGCCCAGCATCCCGGGGATGGAGTTACGAGCAGTACTTC. The variable domain in full, completed from reference TRBV7-6 and TRBJ2-7, reads GAGVSQSPRYKVTKRGQDVALRCDPISGHVSLYWYRQALGQGPEFLTYFNYEAQQDKSGLPNDRFSAERPEGSISTLTIQRTEQRDSAMYRCASSPASRGWSYEQYFGPGTRLTVT.

The genes are TRBV4-3 and TRBJ1-2; 8 nucleotides align to TRBD1. V lost 0 bases and J lost 6; bases outside the gene matches: 3. CDR3 length: 14 residues. The germline gives CDR1 LGHNA, CDR2 YSLEER. CDR3 sequence (DNA): TGCGCCAGCAGCCAAGACAGGGGGCTGGATGGCTACACCTTC. Its translation: CASSQDRGLDGYTF.

CDR3 sequence: CASSDAGEAFF. The CDR3 nucleotides read TGTGCCAGCAGTGACGCCGGTGAAGCTTTCTTT. The chain combines TRBV6-1 with TRBJ1-1; D gene unclear. The CDR3 has 11 residues. The V gene's germline CDR1 is MNHNS and CDR2 SASEGT. V shed 3 bases and J shed 7 bases, with 6 bases lying between them.

J is TRBJ2-7 and V is TRBV5-1; 9 positions agree with TRBD1. The CDR3 loop spans 14 amino acids. With 3 bases clipped from V and 3 bases from J, the junction kept 4 bases outside the gene matches. CDR1 is SGHRS and CDR2 is YFSETQ in the germline V gene. The CDR3 DNA follows: TGCGCCAGCAGCTCCTCGGGACAGGGCTACGAGCAGTACTTC. The encoded protein is CASSSSGQGYEQYF. Filled out from reference TRBV5-1 and TRBJ2-7, the complete variable domain reads KAGVTQTPRYLIKTRGQQVTLSCSPISGHRSVSWYQQTPGQGLQFLFEYFSETQRNKGNFPGRFSGRQFSNSRSEMNVSTLELGDSALYLCASSSSGQGYEQYFGPGTRLTVT.

As regards this clone: At one boundary the junction diverges from the germline segment, which might be a read error. The chain couples TRBV7-7 to TRBJ2-1; the D gene is possibly TRBD2 (7 bases). Germline CDR1 is SSHAT and CDR2 is FNYEAQ (reference sequence). The CDR3 spans 12 residues. CDR3 amino acids: CASSPTGGQQFF. The CDR3 DNA follows: TGTGCTAGCAGCCCAACCGGGGGGCAGCAGTTCTTC.

A word on this clone: This sample includes further DNA sequences coding for the same CDR3. The chain is built from TRBV9 and TRBJ2-6, with 7 nucleotides matching TRBD1. V shed 8 bases, J shed 0 bases, and the junction held 11 bases outside the gene matches. Germline CDR1 and CDR2: SGDLS and YYNGEE. The CDR3 length is 17 residues. CDR3 in DNA: TGTGCCAGTAGCTGGGGACAGTTAGACTCTGGGGCCAACGTCCTGACTTTC. Protein product: CASSWGQLDSGANVLTF.

The gene calls are TRBV7-8 and TRBJ2-6, with 7 bases aligning to TRBD1. The J segment lost 2 bases and the V segment lost 3 bases, leaving 1 base of the junction unmatched. Germline lookup yields CDR1 SGHVS and CDR2 FQNEAQ. The CDR3 is 15 amino acids. CDR3 sequence (DNA): TGTGCCAGCAGCTTTGGACAGGCTGGGGCCAACGTCCTGACTTTC. It specifies CASSFGQAGANVLTF.

This chain uses TRBV4-1 with TRBJ1-2, with D maybe TRBD1 (5 bases). V was pared by 3 bases and J by 4 bases, with 15 bases between. The CDR3 spans 15 residues. CDR1 is MGHRA and CDR2 is YSYEKL in the germline V gene. CDR3 sequence reads: CASSHKQATGYGYTF. CDR3 DNA: TGCGCCAGCAGCCATAAACAGGCTACCGGCTATGGCTACACCTTC.